Below, 3 T cell receptor beta chains from the same sample are listed, as sequenced in a study of CD8 T cells in Susac syndrome. Random hexamers were used to reverse transcribe an amount of about 0.5 to 1 ug RNA. TCRdb called the immunoSEQ multiplex PCR reads again in MiXCR, with one record for every CDR3 protein. Of around 170,000 distinct CDR3 sequences in the sample, under 97% were seen once. The sequenced sample consisted of CD4+ T cells from PBMCs. These TCRs come from a human donor with Susac syndrome.

This chain joins TRBV10-3 and TRBJ1-2; D gene uncertain. Germline CDR1 and CDR2: ENHRY and SYGVKD. The CDR3 contains 13 residues. Between the trimmed V and J ends, which lost 6 bases and 8 bases, there was a span of 16 bases. The DNA of the CDR3 is TGTGCCATCAGGGTAACAGAGGAGAGAGGCTACACCTTC. Its translation is CAIRVTEERGYTF.

V and J are TRBV20-1 and TRBJ2-1; D is unresolved. CDR3 length: 12 amino acids. Trimming removed 1 base at V and 6 bases at J, with 7 bases between. Per germline, CDR1 DFQATT and CDR2 SNEGSKA (reference sequence). The CDR3 DNA follows: TGCAGTGCTAGAGCAAAAGGCAATGAGCAGTTCTTC. It is translated as CSARAKGNEQFF.

CDR3 loop: CAWSVLSGISSYEQYF. The CDR3 DNA sequence: TGTGCCTGGAGTGTACTGTCGGGAATAAGCTCCTACGAGCAGTACTTC. The genes are TRBV30 and TRBJ2-7; TRBD2 might be the D (5 bases). V was pared by 0 bases and J by 0 bases, with 15 bases between. This CDR3 contains 16 residues. The germline CDR1 and CDR2 sequences are GTSNPN and SVGIG (reference sequence).